The TCR beta chain under discussion was sequenced for a study of blood T cell repertoires in COVID-19. The wider study: Acute and convalescent COVID-19 samples came from the United States, Italy and Spain. Sample material is recorded as cDNA or gDNA derived from T cells, B-cell-depleted T cells, or PBMCs.

This clone showed up just once. The germline V gene encodes CDR1 LGHNA and CDR2 YNFKEQ. Trimming stripped 6 bases from V and 0 bases from J, with 11 bases between. The CDR3 contains 15 residues. In the original processing: By means of reference gene primer amplification, nucleated cell counts were estimated. Here immunoSEQ multiplex PCR was the method, and the copy in TCRdb shows in-frame clones only, minus some. V and J calls and clone size are as listed in that table; D and trimming were resolved from the DNA. The sample yields around 200,000 clones, roughly 80% seen once. The TCR comes from a woman in her forties with active or convalescent COVID-19. Sequenced: peripheral blood. The chain employs TRBV4-2 and TRBJ2-2; D perhaps matches TRBD2 (7 bases). CDR3 sequence (DNA): TGTGCCAGCAGGTCCGGGGGGCCGAACACCGGGGAGCTGTTTTTT. Translated: CASRSGGPNTGELFF.